The rows below give T cell receptor beta chains drawn from one sample of a study of Tregs in tolerant kidney transplant recipients. Only in-frame clones appear in the TCRdb table, and some are missing; sequencing was by immunoSEQ multiplex PCR. The sample carries around 31,000 clones, 82% recorded once. Their cognate antigens are unknown. Specimen: Tregs from blood cultured with allogeneic cells. All receptors derive from a human donor in good health. CDR3s include the opening cysteine and the closing phenylalanine or tryptophan. The D gene is left open where the match is weak. Rows may omit the clone size; those that give it use once, few, many or a size class.

CDR3 protein | CDR3 DNA | clone size | J gene | D gene | V gene
CSAGQSYEQYF | TGCAGTGCTGGACAGTCCTACGAGCAGTACTTC | once | TRBJ2-7 | - | TRBV20-1
CASSLDRVRDTQYF | TGTGCCAGCAGCTTAGACAGGGTACGAGATACGCAGTATTTT | - | TRBJ2-3 | TRBD1 | TRBV7-3
CASRRGGQDEQFF | TGTGCCAGCAGGAGGGGGGGCCAGGATGAGCAGTTCTTC | once | TRBJ2-1 | - | TRBV11-1
CAAVPGAGNEKLFF | TGTGCCGCCGTCCCGGGGGCGGGGAATGAAAAACTGTTTTTT | - | TRBJ1-4 | - | TRBV6-6
CASSSPISQETQYF | TGTGCCAGCAGCTCCCCTATTTCCCAAGAGACCCAGTACTTC | - | TRBJ2-5 | - | TRBV9
CASRYRWSTEAFF | TGTGCCAGCAGATATCGCTGGAGCACTGAAGCTTTCTTT | - | TRBJ1-1 | - | TRBV6-1
CASSLSQGGYTF | TGTGCCAGCAGCTTGTCTCAAGGGGGCTACACCTTC | - | TRBJ1-2 | - | TRBV5-6
CAWMAGGYNEQFF | TGTGCCTGGATGGCGGGGGGCTACAATGAGCAGTTCTTC | - | TRBJ2-1 | TRBD2 | TRBV30
CASSYKYQETQYF | TGTGCCAGCAGTTACAAGTACCAAGAGACCCAGTACTTC | - | TRBJ2-5 | - | TRBV2
CASSRYEKGYGYTF | TGTGCCAGCAGCCGGTACGAGAAGGGCTATGGCTACACCTTC | - | TRBJ1-2 | - | TRBV14
CASSSDPVRDGYTF | TGTGCCAGCAGCTCCGACCCTGTCAGGGATGGCTACACCTTC | - | TRBJ1-2 | - | TRBV7-2
CASSDPGDTQYF | TGTGCCAGCAGTGATCCTGGAGATACGCAGTATTTT | - | TRBJ2-3 | - | TRBV25-1
CASSPKGPDTQYF | TGTGCCAGCAGCCCCAAAGGGCCAGATACGCAGTATTTT | - | TRBJ2-3 | - | TRBV7-9
CASSLVGGGAHYEQYF | TGTGCCAGCAGCTTAGTGGGTGGGGGGGCCCACTACGAGCAGTACTTC | - | TRBJ2-7 | - | TRBV7-2
CASSLDFGQGPQYF | TGTGCCAGCAGCTTAGACTTCGGACAGGGTCCGCAGTATTTT | - | TRBJ2-3 | TRBD1 | TRBV7-3
CASIITGGSGTEAFF | TGTGCCAGCATCATAACGGGGGGATCGGGGACTGAAGCTTTCTTT | few | TRBJ1-1 | - | TRBV6-6
CSVEGPRGMSTDTQYF | TGCAGCGTTGAAGGTCCTAGGGGGATGAGCACAGATACGCAGTATTTT | - | TRBJ2-3 | - | TRBV29-1
CASSRGTGGEGNQPQHF | TGTGCCAGCAGCCGGGGGACAGGGGGTGAAGGCAATCAGCCCCAGCATTTT | - | TRBJ1-5 | TRBD1 | TRBV11-2
CASSLSGRDEQFF | TGTGCCAGCAGCCTTAGCGGGAGGGATGAGCAGTTCTTC | - | TRBJ2-1 | TRBD2 | TRBV13
CASSFFRQRSKYQETQYF | TGCGCCAGCAGCTTCTTCCGACAGAGGAGCAAGTACCAAGAGACCCAGTACTTC | - | TRBJ2-5 | - | TRBV5-1
CASSSPREQFF | TGCGCCAGCAGCTCCCCAAGGGAGCAGTTCTTC | once | TRBJ2-1 | - | TRBV5-1
CASSQETWGGPPSEQYF | TGCGCCAGCAGCCAAGAAACGTGGGGAGGCCCCCCCTCAGAGCAGTACTTC | - | TRBJ2-7 | - | TRBV4-3
CASSAVLAGGLDEQFF | TGTGCCAGCAGTGCTGTACTAGCGGGGGGGCTCGATGAGCAGTTCTTC | few | TRBJ2-1 | TRBD2 | TRBV6-1
CASSPSSGIDDEQFF | TGTGCCAGCAGCCCCTCTAGCGGGATAGATGATGAGCAGTTCTTC | - | TRBJ2-1 | TRBD2 | TRBV9
CASSYRATRGVGELFF | TGTGCCAGCAGTTACCGGGCCACCCGGGGCGTCGGGGAGCTGTTTTTT | - | TRBJ2-2 | - | TRBV6-4
CASRIPSTDTQYF | TGTGCCAGCAGGATTCCTAGCACAGATACGCAGTATTTT | - | TRBJ2-3 | - | TRBV11-1
CASSPRTDTEAFF | TGTGCCAGCAGCCCAAGGACAGACACTGAAGCTTTCTTT | - | TRBJ1-1 | - | TRBV11-2
CASSPHGGIQETQYF | TGTGCCAGCAGCCCTCACGGGGGGATCCAAGAGACCCAGTACTTC | few | TRBJ2-5 | TRBD2 | TRBV7-9
CASSKAPPDFF | TGTGCCAGCAGCAAAGCCCCTCCTGATTTCTTC | - | TRBJ2-7 | - | TRBV21-1
CAIGGARRNSPLHF | TGTGCCATCGGGGGTGCGCGGCGAAATTCACCCCTCCACTTT | once | TRBJ1-6 | - | TRBV10-3
CASSLRLAGGPGNEQFF | TGTGCCAGCAGCCTCCGACTAGCGGGGGGACCGGGCAATGAGCAGTTCTTC | - | TRBJ2-1 | TRBD2 | TRBV14
CASSPRTGAAVNTEAFF | TGTGCCAGCAGCCCTCGGACAGGGGCCGCAGTGAACACTGAAGCTTTCTTT | once | TRBJ1-1 | TRBD1 | TRBV7-2
CASSYSPTTDTQYF | TGTGCCAGCAGTTACTCGCCTACAACAGATACGCAGTATTTT | - | TRBJ2-3 | - | TRBV6-6
CASGVGGQFKQYF | TGTGCCAGCGGAGTCGGTGGGCAATTCAAGCAGTACTTC | - | TRBJ2-7 | - | TRBV6-5
CAWSEKLGNTIYF | TGTGCCTGGAGTGAGAAGCTAGGAAACACCATATATTTT | - | TRBJ1-3 | - | TRBV30
CASRRTGITNTIYF | TGTGCCAGCAGAAGGACAGGGATTACAAACACCATATATTTT | - | TRBJ1-3 | TRBD1 | TRBV2
CASSQKSGTGNYEQYF | TGCGCCAGCAGCCAAAAATCCGGGACAGGGAACTACGAGCAGTACTTC | - | TRBJ2-7 | TRBD1 | TRBV4-1
CSATNQETQYF | TGCAGTGCTACAAATCAAGAGACCCAGTACTTC | - | TRBJ2-5 | - | TRBV20-1
CASSNTLRGGGNTDTQYF | TGTGCCAGCAGTAACACTCTCCGTGGCGGGGGGAACACAGATACGCAGTATTTT | - | TRBJ2-3 | TRBD2 | TRBV27
CASSRRTGSTDTQYF | TGTGCCAGCAGTCGGAGGACAGGGTCCACAGATACGCAGTATTTT | - | TRBJ2-3 | TRBD1 | TRBV5-6
CASSYSMTSGTGELFF | TGTGCCAGCAGTTACTCGATGACTAGCGGGACCGGGGAGCTGTTTTTT | once | TRBJ2-2 | TRBD2 | TRBV6-5
CASSLSQTSWGTQYF | TGTGCCAGCAGCTTGTCCCAGACTAGCTGGGGTACGCAGTATTTT | - | TRBJ2-3 | TRBD2 | TRBV5-4
CASSGQLYGYTF | TGTGCCAGCAGTGGCCAGTTATATGGCTACACCTTC | - | TRBJ1-2 | - | TRBV25-1
CASSLVRRSEQYF | TGTGCCAGCAGTCTAGTGCGGAGATCCGAGCAGTACTTC | - | TRBJ2-7 | - | TRBV6-5